The entry below describes one T cell receptor beta chain. Its specificity is unknown. The record originates from a study of T cell responses to AZD1222 COVID-19 vaccine. Study-wide results and caveats: Repertoires were obtained solely post-peak T cell response. Elevations in Spike-specific TCR breadth and depth followed administration of two AZD1222 doses. Donors were largely white British and mainly female; clonal diversity was possibly underestimated. Just a handful of AZD1222 recipients tested seropositive at baseline.

Method: immunoSEQ multiplex PCR; TCRdb's copy keeps in-frame clones and lacks some. The sample lists roughly 66,000 clones, about four fifths seen once, with roughly 7.3% in the top ten. Sample: peripheral blood, taken on day 0 of AZD1222 vaccination. This clonotype originated in an adult in good health.

The CDR3 nucleotides are TGTGCCAGCAGCTTGGGGGACTCAGGGGGTAATGAAAAACTGTTTTTT. This sequence encodes CASSLGDSGGNEKLFF. The chain employs TRBV5-4 and TRBJ1-4; 7 bases map to TRBD1. The J segment lost 4 bases and the V segment lost 0 bases, leaving 6 bases of the junction unmatched. Germline lookup yields CDR1 SGHNT and CDR2 YYREEE (reference sequence). The CDR3 spans 16 residues.